This T cell receptor (beta chain) emerged from a study of OX40 agonist ivuxolimab in advanced cancers. Study overall: Patients took ivuxolimab, an agonistic anti-OX40 (CD134) antibody.

Cycle 7 day 1, cycle 4 day 1, and baseline were the timepoints at which blood was sampled. A note on this clone: Its antigen is as yet unknown.

Germline CDR1 and CDR2: LGHNA and YNFKEQ. The CDR3 loop spans 15 amino acids. V was clipped by 0 bases and J by 5 bases, with 14 bases between them. Profiled with immunoSEQ multiplex PCR; TCRdb holds only in-frame clones, not every one. The sample records around 44,000 clones, approximately 86% being singletons. Study-level results: Expansion of clones was among the lowest in partial responders at 0.1-3.0 mg/kg.

This clonotype was sampled from an adult with an advanced solid tumor such as melanoma, head and neck, liver or kidney cancer. Sequencing was performed on CD4+ or CD8+ T cells sorted from blood, taken in a trial of the OX40 agonist ivuxolimab. V usage is TRBV4-2 and J usage is TRBJ2-7; either TRBD1 or TRBD2 may fit D (7 bases each). The CDR3 loop is CASSQDPGGEDEQYF. CDR3 nucleotides: TGTGCCAGCAGCCAAGACCCAGGGGGGGAGGACGAGCAGTACTTC.